This T cell receptor beta chain is drawn from a study of shared clonotypes between healthy human individuals. Notes on the study in general: A reduction in generation probabilities was seen for non-shared clonotypes relative to those shared by all four donors. Clonotype sharing across donors was expected to vary with sequencing depth.

Concerning this clone: Its antigen is undetermined.

The study enrolled healthy HIV-negative adults without recent acute infections or vaccinations as donors. For sorted subsets, approximately 0.2 ug DNA per replicate equaled 30,000 or so T cell genomes. Some clones are missing from TCRdb's copy, which holds only in-frame ones; the method was immunoSEQ multiplex PCR. The sample yields about 600,000 clones, 95% to 98% seen once. This CDR3 has 13 residues. From germline, CDR1 is LGHNA and CDR2 YNFKEQ. V dropped 2 bases and J dropped 3 bases, with 8 bases sitting between them. This sequence originates from a woman between 25 and 40 years old in good health. The chain joins TRBV4-2 to TRBJ2-7, with a tentative D call TRBD1 (6 bases). The sequenced sample was naive CD4+ T cells sorted from blood. The subset: CD45RA+ positively selected. The CDR3 bases are TGTGCCAGCAGCCAAACGACAGGCTACGAGCAGTACTTC. Its protein is CASSQTTGYEQYF.